This TCR beta chain derives from a study of blood T cell repertoires in COVID-19. This clone was picked up one time. Method: immunoSEQ multiplex PCR; TCRdb's copy keeps in-frame clones and lacks some. The sample holds roughly 86,000 clones, approximately 80% seen once. Germline assignment: CDR1 LNHNV and CDR2 YYDKDF (reference sequence). V shed 3 bases and J 0 bases; nucleotides not matched to a gene: 3. The CDR3 totals 15 residues. This receptor was taken from a man in his forties or fifties with acute or convalescent COVID-19. This chain uses TRBV15 with TRBJ2-3; the match to TRBD1 covers 7 bases. Specimen: peripheral blood. The CDR3 reads CATSRGQSSTDTQYF. The CDR3 DNA reads as TGTGCCACCAGCAGGGGACAGTCTAGCACAGATACGCAGTATTTT.